This TCR beta chain is from a study of T-cell memory formation after mild COVID-19. At the level of the study: TCR clusters largely stayed donor specific.

The CDR3 totals 12 residues. Germline assignment: CDR1 MGHDK and CDR2 SYGVNS. Trimming took 9 bases from V and 6 from J, leaving 11 bases between them. Study results and limitations: Clones contracting across day 15 to 85 had a balanced CD4/CD8 profile; later expanding clones leaned CD4+.

TCRdb reprocessed the 5' RACE reads via MiXCR and lists one record per CDR3 protein. The sample gives 110,000 or so distinct CDR3 sequences, 20% to 25% of which show up once; about two fifths is in the top ten. A note on this clonotype: The target antigen is unknown.

Input material: PBMCs or a T cell subset sorted from them (not recorded which). The clonotype originates from a man aged 18 to 30 who had mild COVID-19 (a few samples of this study predate the infection). Cell type and time point are not known. The chain is built from TRBV25-1 and TRBJ2-2; tentative D call: TRBD2 (5 bases). As DNA, the CDR3 is TGTGCCAGTCAGAGGGTACCCGGGGAGCTGTTTTTT. It is translated as CASQRVPGELFF.